This T cell receptor beta chain was profiled in a study of PD-L1 blockade in urothelial cancer. The table came from immunoSEQ multiplex PCR; TCRdb's copy has only in-frame clones and leaves some out. Among about 56,000 clones listed, approximately 85% were seen once. The CDR3 extends over 14 amino acids. Trimming took 1 base from V and 6 from J; bases not matched to a gene: 2. CDR1 is SEHNR and CDR2 is FQNEAQ in the germline V gene (reference sequence). As for time point: pretreatment peripheral blood. This receptor was obtained from a man in his sixties or seventies with urothelial cancer. The material was PBMCs, obtained around atezolizumab (anti-PD-L1) treatment. V and J are TRBV7-9 and TRBJ1-5; 8 positions agree with TRBD1. CDR3 amino acids: CASSLGQGIQPQHF. The CDR3 nucleotides are TGTGCCAGCAGCTTAGGACAGGGGATTCAGCCCCAGCATTTT.